A single sample gave rise to the 22 T cell receptor beta chains below, sequenced in a study of cytomegalovirus exposure and HLA in healthy donors. PCR used 60 Vbeta primers and 13 Jbeta primers. Profiling relied on immunoSEQ multiplex PCR, and the TCRdb table lists in-frame clones only, not all of them. The table has about 170,000 clones, approximately 84% seen once. The material sequenced was PBMCs. Source of these receptors: a girl aged 5-17 years in good health and CMV-seropositive.

The V gene is TRBV5-1, the J gene TRBJ2-5, with D maybe TRBD2 (6 bases). The length of the CDR3 is 14 residues. In germline, CDR1 is SGHRS, CDR2 YFSETQ. Trimming left V 0 bases short and J 3 bases short, with 9 bases between. The CDR3 DNA follows: TGCGCCAGCAGCTTGGCCCGGGAGAAAGAGACCCAGTACTTC. Translating it yields CASSLAREKETQYF. The variable domain in full, completed from reference TRBV5-1 and TRBJ2-5, reads KAGVTQTPRYLIKTRGQQVTLSCSPISGHRSVSWYQQTPGQGLQFLFEYFSETQRNKGNFPGRFSGRQFSNSRSEMNVSTLELGDSALYLCASSLAREKETQYFGPGTRLLVL.

The CDR3: CATRGLAKETQYF. The CDR3 DNA is TGTGCCACCCGAGGACTAGCGAAGGAGACCCAGTACTTC. This rearrangement joins TRBV27 to TRBJ2-5; 9 positions match TRBD2. Losses at the gene ends were 10 bases for V and 5 bases for J; bases not matched to a gene: 8. From germline, CDR1 is MNHEY and CDR2 SMNVEV (reference sequence). CDR3 length equals 13 residues.

The chain employs TRBV2 and TRBJ2-2; possible D gene TRBD2, 5 bases. The germline V gene has CDR1 SNHLY and CDR2 FYNNEI. CDR3 size: 15 residues. Trimming took off 6 bases at V and 4 bases at J, with 15 bases between the two ends. The CDR3 DNA reads TGTGCCAGCAGCGCCATTGAGGGCTCCACCGGGGAGCTGTTTTTT. Amino acid sequence: CASSAIEGSTGELFF.

The rearrangement links TRBV9 to TRBJ2-3; 7 bases align to TRBD2. V trimming: 4 bases; J trimming: 4 bases; junction bases outside the gene matches: 9. The CDR3 spans 15 residues. Germline-derived CDR1 and CDR2 are SGDLS and YYNGEE. DNA for the CDR3: TGTGCCAGCAGCCCACGGACTAGAACGGCAGATACGCAGTATTTT. Amino acids: CASSPRTRTADTQYF.

This sequence joins TRBV5-4 and TRBJ1-1, with 7 positions matching TRBD1. V shed 4 bases and J 1 base; nucleotides not matched to a gene: 4. CDR3 length: 14 residues. Germline CDR1 is SGHNT and CDR2 is YYREEE (reference sequence). CDR3 amino acids: CASSVGQTNTEAFF. CDR3 coding DNA: TGTGCCAGCAGCGTGGGACAGACGAACACTGAAGCTTTCTTT.

This chain links TRBV30 with TRBJ2-1; TRBD1 is a possible D gene (5 bases). Trimming cost V 5 bases and J 9 bases, with 14 bases left between them. This CDR3 spans 12 amino acids. Germline CDR1 GTSNPN, CDR2 SVGIG (reference sequence). CDR3: CAWGLVRGEQFF. Written as DNA, the CDR3 is TGTGCCTGGGGGTTAGTAAGGGGTGAGCAGTTCTTC.

V gene TRBV4-1 combines with J gene TRBJ2-5, with TRBD1 matching 8 bases. The J call is in doubt because the DNA end fits TRBJ2-7 better. This CDR3 is built from 16 residues. Looked up from germline, CDR1 is MGHRA and CDR2 is YSYEKL. The CDR3 region has the DNA TGCGCCAGCAGCCAAGATTCGGCAGGGGGCGCGTACGAGCAGTACTTC. This translates into CASSQDSAGGAYEQYF.

The rearrangement joins TRBV7-9 to TRBJ1-2; D gene unclear. The CDR3 is 12 amino acids. Trimming cost V 2 bases and J 6 bases, with 7 bases left between them. CDR1 SEHNR and CDR2 FQNEAQ come from the germline V gene (reference sequence). The CDR3 DNA sequence: TGTGCCAGCAGCTTACAGTCCGATGGCTACACCTTC. As protein: CASSLQSDGYTF.

The V gene is TRBV11-2, the J gene TRBJ1-1, with 7 bases matching TRBD1. The CDR3 consists of 14 residues. CDR1 is SGHAT, CDR2 FQNNGV, per germline. J gave up 6 bases and V 1 base, and 5 bases lay outside the gene matches. Here the CDR3 reads CASSLVTGVAEAFF. CDR3 DNA sequence: TGTGCCAGCAGCTTAGTTACAGGGGTAGCTGAAGCTTTCTTT.

This chain links TRBV21-1 with TRBJ2-1; TRBD1 is the table's D call and was not checked against the DNA. TRBV21-1 is termed a pseudogene. The CDR3 consists of 16 residues. CDR3 coding DNA: TGTGCCAGCAGCAAAGAAGAACTCTGCAGGAAGGGGTGGGAGTTCTTC. Protein: CASSKEELCRKGWEFF.

This clone has just one count. The rearrangement links TRBV5-1 to TRBJ2-2; possibly TRBD1 for D (6 bases). CDR3 length equals 14 residues. The V gene's germline CDR1 is SGHRS and CDR2 YFSETQ. Trimming took off 4 bases at V and 6 bases at J, with 13 bases between the two ends. CDR3 sequence reads: CASSPYRDSGELFF. CDR3 nucleotide sequence: TGCGCCAGCAGCCCCTACAGGGATTCCGGGGAGCTGTTTTTT.

The genes are TRBV7-2 and TRBJ2-7; 10 bases line up with TRBD2. The CDR3 has 16 residues. V gave up 8 bases and J gave up 0 bases; unmatched junction bases: 10. The germline V gene has CDR1 SGHTA and CDR2 FQGNSA. The CDR3 reads CASRLAGAWSSYEQYF. In DNA form, the CDR3 reads TGTGCCAGCCGTCTAGCGGGGGCCTGGAGCTCCTACGAGCAGTACTTC. The whole variable domain, filled in from reference TRBV7-2 and TRBJ2-7, reads GAGVSQSPSNKVTEKGKDVELRCDPISGHTALYWYRQSLGQGLEFLIYFQGNSAPDKSGLPSDRFSAERTGGSVSTLTIQRTQQEDSAVYLCASRLAGAWSSYEQYFGPGTRLTVT.

This chain links TRBV5-8 with TRBJ2-1; 12 nucleotides match TRBD2. The CDR3 has 18 amino acids. Germline V gene data show CDR1 as SGHTS and CDR2 as YDEGEE. V was clipped by 4 bases and J by 8 bases; unmatched bases: 16. CDR3 sequence: CASSEGQGRLAGVDEQFF. CDR3 sequence (DNA): TGTGCCAGCAGCGAAGGACAGGGGAGACTAGCGGGGGTGGATGAGCAGTTCTTC.

The chain links TRBV4-1 to TRBJ1-5; D not resolved. V gave up 0 bases and J gave up 7 bases, with 16 bases separating them. The CDR3 contains 16 residues. Germline loops: CDR1 MGHRA, CDR2 YSYEKL. The CDR3 nucleotides read TGCGCCAGCAGCCAAGAAGACGGGAGTCGGGGACAGCCCCAGCATTTT. This codes for CASSQEDGSRGQPQHF.

The chain links TRBV4-2 to TRBJ2-1; 11 nucleotides match TRBD2. CDR1 is LGHNA, CDR2 YNFKEQ, per germline. The CDR3 sequence is 17 residues long. V was clipped by 0 bases and J by 3 bases; unmatched bases: 4. As DNA, the CDR3 is TGTGCCAGCAGCCAAGATTGGCTAGCGGGGGGCTACAATGAGCAGTTCTTC. This sequence encodes CASSQDWLAGGYNEQFF.

This sequence joins TRBV5-4 and TRBJ1-2; TRBD1 matches 8 bases. Germline lookup yields CDR1 SGHNT and CDR2 YYREEE (reference sequence). The CDR3 loop spans 13 amino acids. J was trimmed by 4 bases and V by 5 bases; bases with no gene match: 4. CDR3 in amino acids: CASSSQGGYGYTF. The CDR3 DNA reads as TGTGCCAGCAGTTCACAGGGGGGCTATGGCTACACCTTC.

The CDR3 DNA is TGCGCCAGCAGCTTCCGAGGGACTAGCGGGCCCTCCTACGAGCAGTACTTC. This codes for CASSFRGTSGPSYEQYF. The chain recombines TRBV5-1 with TRBJ2-7; 12 bases fit TRBD2. With V trimmed by 2 bases and J by 0 bases, 6 bases remained unmatched. CDR1 and CDR2 (germline): SGHRS, YFSETQ. The CDR3 length is 17 residues.

To note about this clone: This CDR3 is also generated by other DNA sequences in the sample. The rearrangement uses TRBV7-9 and TRBJ1-2, with a tentative D call TRBD1 (6 bases). The CDR3 is 14 residues long. The V end lost 1 base, the J end lost 5 bases, and 11 bases lay between the germline ends. CDR1 SEHNR and CDR2 FQNEAQ come from the germline V gene (reference sequence). The CDR3 DNA follows: TGTGCCAGCAGCTTAGGGGGGGGCACGTATGGCTACACCTTC. Translation gives CASSLGGGTYGYTF. Combining the CDR3 with reference TRBV7-9 and TRBJ1-2 gives the whole variable domain DTGVSQNPRHKITKRGQNVTFRCDPISEHNRLYWYRQTLGQGPEFLTYFQNEAQLEKSRLLSDRFSAERPKGSFSTLEIQRTEQGDSAMYLCASSLGGGTYGYTFGSGTRLTVV.

This chain uses TRBV7-8 with TRBJ1-5, with 9 bases fitting TRBD1. Germline V gene lookup returns CDR1 SGHVS and CDR2 FQNEAQ. V shed 2 bases and J 5 bases; nucleotides not matched to a gene: 4. CDR3 length: 15 residues. This chain's CDR3 is CASSLRTGAYQPQHF. The CDR3 DNA follows: TGTGCCAGCAGCTTAAGGACAGGGGCCTATCAGCCCCAGCATTTT.

This clone occurred once. The rearrangement uses TRBV27 and TRBJ2-5; no firm D call. Trimming shortened V by 4 bases and J by 0 bases, and 9 bases separated the two germline ends. CDR3 length: 14 residues. Germline loops: CDR1 MNHEY, CDR2 SMNVEV (reference sequence). The CDR3 DNA reads TGTGCCAGCAGTTCCTACGGGTACCAAGAGACCCAGTACTTC. It specifies CASSSYGYQETQYF.

V gene TRBV4-2 combines with J gene TRBJ2-2, with 8 nucleotides matching TRBD2. The CDR3 extends over 15 amino acids. Trimming at V came to 4 bases and at J to 1 base, leaving 2 bases not matched to a gene. Germline assignment: CDR1 LGHNA and CDR2 YNFKEQ. The CDR3 DNA follows: TGTGCCAGCAGCCCGGGGGGGCAGAACACCGGGGAGCTGTTTTTT. Protein product: CASSPGGQNTGELFF.

The rearrangement links TRBV5-1 to TRBJ1-1, with 7 bases fitting TRBD1. The CDR3 is 16 amino acids. Germline V gene lookup returns CDR1 SGHRS and CDR2 YFSETQ. With 3 bases clipped from V and 2 bases from J, the junction kept 10 bases outside the gene matches. The CDR3: CASSWGRGIGNTEAFF. CDR3 DNA sequence: TGCGCCAGCAGCTGGGGCAGGGGGATAGGAAACACTGAAGCTTTCTTT.